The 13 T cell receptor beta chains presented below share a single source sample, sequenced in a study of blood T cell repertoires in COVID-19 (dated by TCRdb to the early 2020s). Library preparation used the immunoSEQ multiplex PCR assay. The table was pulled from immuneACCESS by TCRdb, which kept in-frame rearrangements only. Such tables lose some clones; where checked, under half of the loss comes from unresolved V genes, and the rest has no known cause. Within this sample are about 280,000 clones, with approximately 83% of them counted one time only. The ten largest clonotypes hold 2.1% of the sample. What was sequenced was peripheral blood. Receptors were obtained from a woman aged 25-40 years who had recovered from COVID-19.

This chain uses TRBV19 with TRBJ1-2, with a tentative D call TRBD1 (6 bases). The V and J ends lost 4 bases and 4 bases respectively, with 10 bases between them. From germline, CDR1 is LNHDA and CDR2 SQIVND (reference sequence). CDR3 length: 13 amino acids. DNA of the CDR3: TGTGCCAGTAGTACCGGACAGCTCTATGGCTACACCTTC. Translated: CASSTGQLYGYTF.

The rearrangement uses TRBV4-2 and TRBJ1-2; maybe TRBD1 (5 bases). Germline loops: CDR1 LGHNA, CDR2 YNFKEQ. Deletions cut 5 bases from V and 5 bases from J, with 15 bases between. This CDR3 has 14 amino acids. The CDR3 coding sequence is TGTGCCAGCAGCGGGCAGGGTCTAGGATATGGCTACACCTTC. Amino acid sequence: CASSGQGLGYGYTF.

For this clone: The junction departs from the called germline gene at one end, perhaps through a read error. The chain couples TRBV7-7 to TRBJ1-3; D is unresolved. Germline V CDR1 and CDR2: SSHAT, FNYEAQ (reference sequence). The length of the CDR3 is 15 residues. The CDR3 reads CASSLAPSSGNTIYF. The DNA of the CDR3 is TGTGCTAGCAGCTTAGCGCCTAGCTCTGGAAACACCATATATTTT.

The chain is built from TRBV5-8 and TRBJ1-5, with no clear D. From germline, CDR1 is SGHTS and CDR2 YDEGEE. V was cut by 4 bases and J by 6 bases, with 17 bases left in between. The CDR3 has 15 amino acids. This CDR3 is CASSKVEDYSQPQHF. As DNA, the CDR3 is TGTGCCAGCAGCAAAGTGGAAGATTACAGTCAGCCCCAGCATTTT. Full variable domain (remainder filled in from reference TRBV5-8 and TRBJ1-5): EAGVTQSPTHLIKTRGQQATLRCSPISGHTSVYWYQQALGLGLQFLLWYDEGEERNRGNFPPRFSGRQFPNYSSELNVNALELEDSALYLCASSKVEDYSQPQHFGDGTRLSIL.

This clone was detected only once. The CDR3 coding sequence is TGTGCCACCAGTGATCCGTCGGACACTGAAGCTTTCTTT. Translated, it gives CATSDPSDTEAFF. The V and J genes are TRBV24-1 and TRBJ1-1; no firm D call. This CDR3 region has 13 residues. CDR1 is KGHDR and CDR2 is SFDVKD in the germline V gene. Trimming cost V 3 bases and J 3 bases, with 7 bases left between them.

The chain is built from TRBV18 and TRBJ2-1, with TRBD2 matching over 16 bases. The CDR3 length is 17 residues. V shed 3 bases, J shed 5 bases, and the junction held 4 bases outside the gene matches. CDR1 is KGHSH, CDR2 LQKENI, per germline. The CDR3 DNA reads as TGTGCCAGCTCACCTCCGGGACTAGCGGGGGGGAACAATGAGCAGTTCTTC. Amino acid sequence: CASSPPGLAGGNNEQFF.

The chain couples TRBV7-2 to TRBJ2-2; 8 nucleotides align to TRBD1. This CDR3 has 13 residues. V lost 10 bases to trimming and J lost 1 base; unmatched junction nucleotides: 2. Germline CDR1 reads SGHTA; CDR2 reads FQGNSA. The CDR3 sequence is CATGTGNTGELFF. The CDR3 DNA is TGTGCCACCGGGACAGGGAACACCGGGGAGCTGTTTTTT.

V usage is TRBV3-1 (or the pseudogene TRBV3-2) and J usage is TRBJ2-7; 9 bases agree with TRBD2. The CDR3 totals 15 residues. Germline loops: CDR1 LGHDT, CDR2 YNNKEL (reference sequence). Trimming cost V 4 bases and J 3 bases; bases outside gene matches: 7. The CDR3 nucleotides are TGTGCCAGCAGCCCTCCCGGGCGGGGGGGCTACGAGCAGTACTTC. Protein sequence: CASSPPGRGGYEQYF.

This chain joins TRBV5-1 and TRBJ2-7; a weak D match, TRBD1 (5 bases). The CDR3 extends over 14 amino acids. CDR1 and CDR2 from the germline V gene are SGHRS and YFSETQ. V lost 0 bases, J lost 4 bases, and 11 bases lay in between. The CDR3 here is CASSLVERGYEQYF. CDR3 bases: TGCGCCAGCAGCTTGGTGGAAAGGGGATACGAGCAGTACTTC.

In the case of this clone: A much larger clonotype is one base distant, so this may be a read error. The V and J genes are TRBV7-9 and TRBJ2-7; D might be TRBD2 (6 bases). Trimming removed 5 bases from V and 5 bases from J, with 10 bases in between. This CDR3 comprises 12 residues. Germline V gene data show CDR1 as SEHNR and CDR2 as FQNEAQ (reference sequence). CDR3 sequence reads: CASSVRGNEQYF. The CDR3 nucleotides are TGTGCCAGCAGCGTACGGGGGAACGAGCAGTACTTC. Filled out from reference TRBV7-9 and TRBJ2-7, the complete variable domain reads DTGVSQNPRHKITKRGQNVTFRCDPISEHNRLYWYRQTLGQGPEFLTYFQNEAQLEKSRLLSDRFSAERPKGSFSTLEIQRTEQGDSAMYLCASSVRGNEQYFGPGTRLTVT.

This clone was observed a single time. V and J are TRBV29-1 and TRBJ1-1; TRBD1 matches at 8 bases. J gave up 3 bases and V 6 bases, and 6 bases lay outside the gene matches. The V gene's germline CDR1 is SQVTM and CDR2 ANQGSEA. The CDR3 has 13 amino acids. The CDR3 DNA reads TGCAGCGTGGGGACAGGTGGGCACACTGAAGCTTTCTTT. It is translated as CSVGTGGHTEAFF.

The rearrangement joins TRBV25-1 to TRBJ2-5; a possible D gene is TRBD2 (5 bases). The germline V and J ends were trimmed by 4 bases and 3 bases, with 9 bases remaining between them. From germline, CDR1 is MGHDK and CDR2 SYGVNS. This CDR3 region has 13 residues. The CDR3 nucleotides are TGTGCCAGCAGTGCATCGGGGAAAGAGACCCAGTACTTC. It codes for CASSASGKETQYF.

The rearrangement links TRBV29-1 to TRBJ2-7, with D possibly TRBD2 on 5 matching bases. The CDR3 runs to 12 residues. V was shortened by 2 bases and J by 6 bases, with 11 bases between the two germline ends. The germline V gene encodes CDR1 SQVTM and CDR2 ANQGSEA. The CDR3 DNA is TGCAGCGTTGAACGAGGGCACGCCGAGCAGTACTTC. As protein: CSVERGHAEQYF.